These T cell receptor beta chains were read from a single sample in a study of cytomegalovirus exposure and HLA in healthy donors. Sequenced by immunoSEQ multiplex PCR; TCRdb stores in-frame clones only, minus some. The sample consists of roughly 120,000 clones, more than 65% of them appearing once. Sequenced input: PBMCs. Receptors originate from a human donor in good health. CDR3s include the opening cysteine and the closing phenylalanine or tryptophan. The order of the fields is J gene, V gene, D gene, clone size, CDR3 protein, CDR3 DNA. A D gene is named only where the DNA matches it firmly. Clone size, where shown, is once, few, many, or a class for clones that have expanded.

J gene: TRBJ1-1; V gene: TRBV5-1; D gene: NA; clone size: NA; CDR3 protein: CASSSEPLGRNTEAFF; CDR3 DNA: TGCGCCAGCAGCTCCGAGCCCCTTGGTAGGAACACTGAAGCTTTCTTT
J gene: TRBJ1-5; V gene: TRBV27; D gene: TRBD1; clone size: once; CDR3 protein: CASSLSYTGGQPQHF; CDR3 DNA: TGTGCCAGCAGTTTATCGTACACAGGGGGACAGCCCCAGCATTTT
J gene: TRBJ2-7; V gene: TRBV11-1; D gene: NA; clone size: NA; CDR3 protein: CASSLGGTPYEQYF; CDR3 DNA: TGTGCCAGCAGCTTAGGCGGGACGCCCTACGAGCAGTACTTC
J gene: TRBJ2-1; V gene: TRBV18; D gene: NA; clone size: NA; CDR3 protein: CASSPPSLGHAGNEQFF; CDR3 DNA: TGTGCCAGCTCACCGCCCTCCCTAGGCCACGCCGGCAATGAGCAGTTCTTC
J gene: TRBJ1-4; V gene: TRBV6-1; D gene: NA; clone size: few; CDR3 protein: CASSEGAGKKGLFF; CDR3 DNA: TGTGCCAGCAGTGAAGGGGCAGGGAAGAAAGGGCTGTTTTTT
J gene: TRBJ2-1; V gene: TRBV28; D gene: NA; clone size: NA; CDR3 protein: CASTILQGSYNEQFF; CDR3 DNA: TGTGCCAGCACTATACTACAGGGTTCCTACAATGAGCAGTTCTTC
J gene: TRBJ2-2; V gene: TRBV10-3; D gene: TRBD2; clone size: few; CDR3 protein: CAISESASGRRANTGELFF; CDR3 DNA: TGTGCCATCAGTGAGTCGGCTAGCGGGAGGCGCGCGAACACCGGGGAGCTGTTTTTT
J gene: TRBJ2-7; V gene: TRBV2; D gene: TRBD2; clone size: NA; CDR3 protein: CASSESGLAGDYEQYF; CDR3 DNA: TGTGCCAGCAGCGAAAGTGGACTAGCGGGAGATTACGAGCAGTACTTC
J gene: TRBJ2-2; V gene: TRBV30; D gene: TRBD2; clone size: NA; CDR3 protein: CAWSRLAGGNTGELFF; CDR3 DNA: TGTGCCTGGAGTCGACTAGCGGGAGGTAACACCGGGGAGCTGTTTTTT
J gene: TRBJ1-2; V gene: TRBV27; D gene: NA; clone size: NA; CDR3 protein: CASSSTTGWYYGYTF; CDR3 DNA: TGTGCCAGCAGTTCTACAACAGGGTGGTACTATGGCTACACCTTC
J gene: TRBJ1-1; V gene: TRBV25-1; D gene: NA; clone size: NA; CDR3 protein: CASTPPTGLSFSRTEAFF; CDR3 DNA: TGTGCCAGCACCCCCCCTACAGGGTTGTCTTTTTCCAGGACTGAAGCTTTCTTT
J gene: TRBJ1-1; V gene: TRBV10-3; D gene: TRBD1; clone size: NA; CDR3 protein: CAISEDRGTEAFF; CDR3 DNA: TGTGCCATCAGTGAAGACAGGGGCACTGAAGCTTTCTTT
J gene: TRBJ2-1; V gene: TRBV2; D gene: TRBD2; clone size: NA; CDR3 protein: CASSLTGTSGRVGEQFF; CDR3 DNA: TGTGCCAGCAGTCTAACCGGGACTAGCGGGAGGGTCGGTGAGCAGTTCTTC
J gene: TRBJ2-3; V gene: TRBV2; D gene: TRBD2; clone size: NA; CDR3 protein: CASWVGEGGWTDTQYF; CDR3 DNA: TGTGCCAGCTGGGTGGGGGAGGGAGGGTGGACAGATACGCAGTATTTT
J gene: TRBJ2-1; V gene: TRBV27; D gene: NA; clone size: NA; CDR3 protein: CASSLTGPGFDEQFF; CDR3 DNA: TGTGCCAGCAGTCTCACAGGGCCCGGGTTCGATGAGCAGTTCTTC
J gene: TRBJ1-5; V gene: TRBV7-9; D gene: NA; clone size: once; CDR3 protein: CASRMEQSNQPQHF; CDR3 DNA: TGTGCCAGCAGAATGGAACAGAGCAATCAGCCCCAGCATTTT
J gene: TRBJ2-1; V gene: TRBV7-7; D gene: TRBD2; clone size: few; CDR3 protein: CASSSGTSGSEEQFF; CDR3 DNA: TGTGCTAGCAGCTCCGGGACTAGCGGGTCTGAGGAGCAGTTCTTC
J gene: TRBJ1-5; V gene: TRBV29-1; D gene: NA; clone size: NA; CDR3 protein: CSVPGVGNQPQHF; CDR3 DNA: TGCAGCGTCCCGGGAGTGGGAAATCAGCCCCAGCATTTT
J gene: TRBJ2-7; V gene: TRBV18; D gene: TRBD1; clone size: NA; CDR3 protein: CASSPLRTGPSSYEQYF; CDR3 DNA: TGTGCCAGCTCACCGCTGAGGACAGGCCCTAGCTCCTACGAGCAGTACTTC
J gene: TRBJ1-4; V gene: TRBV18; D gene: TRBD1; clone size: few; CDR3 protein: CASSPMGRGQGKLFF; CDR3 DNA: TGTGCCAGCTCACCAATGGGCAGGGGGCAAGGAAAACTGTTTTTT
J gene: TRBJ2-2; V gene: TRBV29-1; D gene: NA; clone size: once; CDR3 protein: CSVAVNTGELFF; CDR3 DNA: TGCAGCGTTGCCGTCAACACCGGGGAGCTGTTTTTT
J gene: TRBJ2-7; V gene: TRBV28; D gene: TRBD2; clone size: NA; CDR3 protein: CASSPKLSGTSGTYEQYF; CDR3 DNA: TGTGCCAGCAGTCCCAAGCTTTCCGGGACTAGCGGAACCTACGAGCAGTACTTC
J gene: TRBJ1-2; V gene: TRBV6-5; D gene: TRBD1; clone size: NA; CDR3 protein: CASSYRQGDYGYTF; CDR3 DNA: TGTGCCAGCAGTTATAGGCAGGGGGACTATGGCTACACCTTC
J gene: TRBJ2-5; V gene: TRBV5-1; D gene: TRBD2; clone size: NA; CDR3 protein: CASSVGLAGRETQYF; CDR3 DNA: TGCGCCAGCAGCGTGGGACTAGCGGGAAGGGAGACCCAGTACTTC
J gene: TRBJ1-3; V gene: TRBV5-1; D gene: NA; clone size: NA; CDR3 protein: CASSPYGIQTGNTIYF; CDR3 DNA: TGCGCCAGCAGCCCCTACGGGATCCAAACTGGAAACACCATATATTTT
J gene: TRBJ2-6; V gene: TRBV7-2; D gene: TRBD1; clone size: once; CDR3 protein: CASSLLGQGGTGANVLTF; CDR3 DNA: TGTGCCAGCAGCTTATTGGGACAGGGGGGCACTGGGGCCAACGTCCTGACTTTC
J gene: TRBJ2-3; V gene: TRBV29-1; D gene: TRBD1; clone size: once; CDR3 protein: CSVERGTGGADTQYF; CDR3 DNA: TGCAGCGTTGAACGCGGGACAGGGGGAGCAGATACGCAGTATTTT
J gene: TRBJ2-7; V gene: TRBV15; D gene: NA; clone size: NA; CDR3 protein: CATSRDSGRYNEQYF; CDR3 DNA: TGTGCCACCAGCAGAGATTCCGGGAGATACAACGAGCAGTACTTC
J gene: TRBJ1-5; V gene: TRBV5-1; D gene: NA; clone size: NA; CDR3 protein: CASSPQGINSNQPQHF; CDR3 DNA: TGCGCCAGCAGCCCACAGGGCATTAATAGCAATCAGCCCCAGCATTTT
J gene: TRBJ1-6; V gene: TRBV6-1; D gene: TRBD1; clone size: NA; CDR3 protein: CASSERGQPNSPLHF; CDR3 DNA: TGTGCCAGCAGTGAAAGGGGACAGCCAAATTCACCCCTCCACTTT
J gene: TRBJ1-1; V gene: TRBV5-1; D gene: NA; clone size: NA; CDR3 protein: CASSLGMGRSTEAFF; CDR3 DNA: TGCGCCAGCAGCTTGGGTATGGGGCGGAGTACTGAAGCTTTCTTT
J gene: TRBJ2-1; V gene: TRBV5-7; D gene: NA; clone size: NA; CDR3 protein: CASGFPRTPGAQYNEQFF; CDR3 DNA: TGTGCCAGCGGATTTCCGCGGACACCCGGTGCCCAGTACAATGAGCAGTTCTTC
J gene: TRBJ2-1; V gene: TRBV6-5; D gene: NA; clone size: NA; CDR3 protein: CASSYLQGVYNEQFF; CDR3 DNA: TGTGCCAGCAGTTACCTTCAGGGCGTCTACAATGAGCAGTTCTTC
J gene: TRBJ2-1; V gene: TRBV5-1; D gene: TRBD2; clone size: few; CDR3 protein: CASSPRSGGDRNEQFF; CDR3 DNA: TGCGCCAGCAGCCCGCGTAGCGGGGGGGATAGAAATGAGCAGTTCTTC
J gene: TRBJ2-1; V gene: TRBV6-5; D gene: TRBD2; clone size: NA; CDR3 protein: CASRRGGGSYNEQFF; CDR3 DNA: TGTGCCAGCCGTAGGGGCGGGGGATCCTACAATGAGCAGTTCTTC
J gene: TRBJ2-5; V gene: TRBV9; D gene: TRBD2; clone size: NA; CDR3 protein: CASSVDRGEETQYF; CDR3 DNA: TGTGCCAGCAGCGTAGACCGGGGGGAAGAGACCCAGTACTTC
J gene: TRBJ1-1; V gene: TRBV18; D gene: NA; clone size: NA; CDR3 protein: CASSPLQKKNTEAFF; CDR3 DNA: TGTGCCAGCTCACCACTCCAGAAAAAGAACACTGAAGCTTTCTTT
J gene: TRBJ1-1; V gene: TRBV5-6; D gene: TRBD1; clone size: once; CDR3 protein: CASSYGGGGTEAFF; CDR3 DNA: TGTGCCAGCAGCTATGGAGGGGGCGGGACTGAAGCTTTCTTT
J gene: TRBJ2-1; V gene: TRBV5-6; D gene: NA; clone size: NA; CDR3 protein: CASSRTLLASNEQFF; CDR3 DNA: TGTGCCAGCAGCCGAACTCTACTAGCTTCAAATGAGCAGTTCTTC
J gene: TRBJ2-1; V gene: TRBV14; D gene: TRBD2; clone size: NA; CDR3 protein: CASSLTGLAGVLTKDEQFF; CDR3 DNA: TGTGCCAGCAGCCTTACGGGACTAGCGGGAGTTCTAACCAAGGATGAGCAGTTCTTC
J gene: TRBJ1-4; V gene: TRBV4-1; D gene: TRBD1; clone size: NA; CDR3 protein: CASSQVGGTGEKLFF; CDR3 DNA: TGCGCCAGCAGCCAAGTCGGAGGGACAGGGGAAAAACTGTTTTTT
J gene: TRBJ2-7; V gene: TRBV21-1; D gene: NA; clone size: NA; CDR3 protein: CASSKGPGLGNEQYF; CDR3 DNA: TGTGCCAGCAGCAAAGGCCCGGGACTAGGGAACGAGCAGTACTTC
J gene: TRBJ1-1; V gene: TRBV18; D gene: TRBD1; clone size: NA; CDR3 protein: CASSPQETGATEAFF; CDR3 DNA: TGTGCCAGCTCACCACAGGAGACAGGGGCCACTGAAGCTTTCTTT
J gene: TRBJ2-7; V gene: TRBV6-5; D gene: TRBD2; clone size: NA; CDR3 protein: CASREAGVPREQYF; CDR3 DNA: TGTGCCAGCAGGGAAGCGGGAGTCCCTAGGGAGCAGTACTTC
J gene: TRBJ1-2; V gene: TRBV4-2; D gene: NA; clone size: few; CDR3 protein: CASRGEGGYTF; CDR3 DNA: TGTGCCAGCAGGGGGGAGGGGGGCTACACCTTC
J gene: TRBJ2-1; V gene: TRBV6-4; D gene: TRBD2; clone size: NA; CDR3 protein: CASSDSIGSGRAYNEQFF; CDR3 DNA: TGTGCCAGCAGTGACTCGATCGGGAGCGGGAGGGCCTACAATGAGCAGTTCTTC
J gene: TRBJ1-1; V gene: TRBV7-9; D gene: NA; clone size: few; CDR3 protein: CASSQSGTYTEAFF; CDR3 DNA: TGTGCCAGCAGCCAGTCCGGGACTTACACTGAAGCTTTCTTT
J gene: TRBJ1-1; V gene: TRBV4-1; D gene: NA; clone size: NA; CDR3 protein: CASSQDPTGNTEAFF; CDR3 DNA: TGCGCCAGCAGCCAAGATCCCACCGGGAACACTGAAGCTTTCTTT
J gene: TRBJ1-5; V gene: TRBV19; D gene: NA; clone size: NA; CDR3 protein: CASSIDLRQTSNQPQHF; CDR3 DNA: TGTGCCAGTAGTATAGATCTTAGACAAACTAGCAATCAGCCCCAGCATTTT
J gene: TRBJ1-4; V gene: TRBV19; D gene: TRBD1; clone size: NA; CDR3 protein: CASSKQGAANEKLFF; CDR3 DNA: TGTGCCAGTAGTAAACAGGGGGCTGCTAATGAAAAACTGTTTTTT
J gene: TRBJ1-2; V gene: TRBV6-1; D gene: TRBD1; clone size: NA; CDR3 protein: CASSETVGQGNYGYTF; CDR3 DNA: TGTGCCAGCAGTGAAACCGTGGGACAGGGGAACTATGGCTACACCTTC
J gene: TRBJ1-6; V gene: TRBV2; D gene: NA; clone size: NA; CDR3 protein: CASSEDSASSNSPLHF; CDR3 DNA: TGTGCCAGCAGTGAAGATTCAGCTAGTAGTAATTCACCCCTCCACTTT
J gene: TRBJ2-4; V gene: TRBV7-7; D gene: NA; clone size: NA; CDR3 protein: CASSLDSRTSAKNIQYF; CDR3 DNA: TGTGCCAGCAGCTTAGATAGCAGGACATCGGCCAAAAACATTCAGTACTTC